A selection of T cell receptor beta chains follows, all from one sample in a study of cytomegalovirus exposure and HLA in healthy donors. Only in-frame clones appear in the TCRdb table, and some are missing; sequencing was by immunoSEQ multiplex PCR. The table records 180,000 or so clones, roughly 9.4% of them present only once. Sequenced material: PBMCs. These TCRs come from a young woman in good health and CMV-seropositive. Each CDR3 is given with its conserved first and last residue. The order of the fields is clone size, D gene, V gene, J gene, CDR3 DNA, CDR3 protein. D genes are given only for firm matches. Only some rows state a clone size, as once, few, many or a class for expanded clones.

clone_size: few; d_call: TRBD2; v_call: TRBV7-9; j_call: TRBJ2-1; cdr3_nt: TGTGCCAGCAGCTTGGGAGCGGGAGGGCCTATAGATGAGCAGTTCTTC; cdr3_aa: CASSLGAGGPIDEQFF
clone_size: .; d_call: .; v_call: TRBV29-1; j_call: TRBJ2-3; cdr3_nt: TGCAGCGTTGAAGATCCTAAATCCACAGATACGCAGTATTTT; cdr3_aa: CSVEDPKSTDTQYF
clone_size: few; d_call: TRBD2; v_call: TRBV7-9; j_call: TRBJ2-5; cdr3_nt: TGTGCCAGCAGCCCTGGGGGAGGGCGATCCCAAGAGACCCAGTACTTC; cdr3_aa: CASSPGGGRSQETQYF
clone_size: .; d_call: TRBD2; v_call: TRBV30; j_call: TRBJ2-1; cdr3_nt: TGTGCCTGGACCCTCGGACTAGCGGGTTACAATGAGCAGTTCTTC; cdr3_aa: CAWTLGLAGYNEQFF
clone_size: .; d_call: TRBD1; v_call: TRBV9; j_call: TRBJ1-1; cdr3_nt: TGTGCCAGCAGCCCCGGGGACAGGGTGACTGAAGCTTTCTTT; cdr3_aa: CASSPGDRVTEAFF
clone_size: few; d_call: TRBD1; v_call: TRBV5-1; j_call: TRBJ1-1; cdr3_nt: TGCGCCAGCAAACGACAGGGGGCGAAGAACACTGAAGCTTTCTTT; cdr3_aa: CASKRQGAKNTEAFF
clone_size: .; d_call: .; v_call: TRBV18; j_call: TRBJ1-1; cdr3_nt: TGTGCCAGCTCACCACGGGGGGATCAAGCTTTCTTT; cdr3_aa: CASSPRGDQAFF
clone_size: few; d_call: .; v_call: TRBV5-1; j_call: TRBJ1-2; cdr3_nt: TGCGCCAGCAGTTACGGGGGGCGCTCCCTTGGCTACACCTTC; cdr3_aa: CASSYGGRSLGYTF
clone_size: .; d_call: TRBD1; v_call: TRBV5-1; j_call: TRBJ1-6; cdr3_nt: TGCGCCAGCAGCTACGGACAGGAGTTTAATTCACCCCTCCACTTT; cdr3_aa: CASSYGQEFNSPLHF
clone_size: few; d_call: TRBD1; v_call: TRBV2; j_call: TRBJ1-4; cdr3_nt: TGTGCCAGCAGACGCCCGAGAGGGGGCGAAATTGAAAAACTGTTTTTT; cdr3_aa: CASRRPRGGEIEKLFF
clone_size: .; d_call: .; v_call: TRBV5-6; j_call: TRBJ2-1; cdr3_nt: TGTGCCAGCATCGAGGAGGGGGGGCTCTACAATGAGCAGTTCTTC; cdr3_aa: CASIEEGGLYNEQFF
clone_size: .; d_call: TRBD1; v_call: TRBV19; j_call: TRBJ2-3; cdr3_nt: TGTGCCAGTAGTAAGACAGGGGTGGCAGATACGCAGTATTTT; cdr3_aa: CASSKTGVADTQYF
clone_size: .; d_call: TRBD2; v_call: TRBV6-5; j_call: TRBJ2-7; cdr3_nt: TGTGCCAGCAGTTACCGCCGACTAGCGGTCGAGCAGTACTTC; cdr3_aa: CASSYRRLAVEQYF
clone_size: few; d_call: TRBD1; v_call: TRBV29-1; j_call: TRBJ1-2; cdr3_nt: TGCAGCGTTGAAGCTTGGGACAGGGACCTCTATGGCTACACCTTC; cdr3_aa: CSVEAWDRDLYGYTF
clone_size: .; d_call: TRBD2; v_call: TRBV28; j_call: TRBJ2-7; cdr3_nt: TGTGCCAGCAGTTTGGGACTACCGTACGAGCAGTACTTC; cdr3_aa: CASSLGLPYEQYF
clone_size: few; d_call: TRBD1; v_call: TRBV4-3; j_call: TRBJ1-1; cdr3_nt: TGCGCCAGCAGCGATAGGACAGGGGGCGCGTCAGAAGCTTTCTTT; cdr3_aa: CASSDRTGGASEAFF
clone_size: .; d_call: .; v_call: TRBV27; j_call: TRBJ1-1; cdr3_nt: TGTGCCAGCATTGAATATCTAGGGGTCACTGAAGCTTTCTTT; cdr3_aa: CASIEYLGVTEAFF
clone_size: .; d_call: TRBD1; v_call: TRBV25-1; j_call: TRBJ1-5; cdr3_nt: TGTGCCAGCAGTAAGGGGGCGAGCAATCAGCCCCAGCATTTT; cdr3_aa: CASSKGASNQPQHF
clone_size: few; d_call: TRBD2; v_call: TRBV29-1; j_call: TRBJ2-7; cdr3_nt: TGCAGCGTTGAAAAGGTTTCGGGGGGCTACGAGCAGTACTTC; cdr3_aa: CSVEKVSGGYEQYF
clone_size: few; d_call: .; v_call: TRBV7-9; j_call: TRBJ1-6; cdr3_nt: TGTGCCAGCAGCAAAACGGGCCCGGGGTTAGGGTCACCCCTCCACTTT; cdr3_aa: CASSKTGPGLGSPLHF
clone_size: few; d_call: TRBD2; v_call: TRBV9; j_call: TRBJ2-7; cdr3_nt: TGTGCCAGCACCCCAGGTCGAGCGGGGAACTACGAGCAGTACTTC; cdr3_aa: CASTPGRAGNYEQYF
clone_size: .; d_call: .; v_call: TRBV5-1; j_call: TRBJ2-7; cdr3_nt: TGCGCCAGCAGCTTACGGGGGGCAGGCTACGAGCAGTACTTC; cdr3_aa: CASSLRGAGYEQYF
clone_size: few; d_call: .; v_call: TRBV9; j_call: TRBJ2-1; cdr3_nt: TGTGCCAGCAGCGAAAGTGCCGGTTTGCGTGATGAGCAGTTCTTC; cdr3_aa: CASSESAGLRDEQFF
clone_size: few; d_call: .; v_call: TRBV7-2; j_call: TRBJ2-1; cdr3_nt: TGTGCCAGCAGCTTACTAGCGTCCTACAATGAGCAGTTCTTC; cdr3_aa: CASSLLASYNEQFF
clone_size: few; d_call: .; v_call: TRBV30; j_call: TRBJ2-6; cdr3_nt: TGTGCCTGGAGTGTCAAGGCCTTGGGCACTGGGGCCAACGTCCTGACTTTC; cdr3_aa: CAWSVKALGTGANVLTF
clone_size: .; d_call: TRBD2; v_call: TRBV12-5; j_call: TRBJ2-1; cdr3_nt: TGTGCTAGCAAGACTAGCGGCTCCTACAATGAGCAGTTCTTC; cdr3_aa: CASKTSGSYNEQFF
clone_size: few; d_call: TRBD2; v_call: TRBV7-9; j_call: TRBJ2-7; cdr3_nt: TGTGCCAGCAGCTTAGCGAGAGGAAGGACTAGCGGACCGTCCTACGAGCAGTACTTC; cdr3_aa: CASSLARGRTSGPSYEQYF
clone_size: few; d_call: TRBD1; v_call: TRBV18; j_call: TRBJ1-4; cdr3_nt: TGTGCCAGCTCACCAGGGACAGGCCTTGAAAAACTGTTTTTT; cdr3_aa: CASSPGTGLEKLFF
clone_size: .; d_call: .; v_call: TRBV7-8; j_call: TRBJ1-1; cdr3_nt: TGTGCCAGCCACCAAGACAGCTTGAACACTGAAGCTTTCTTT; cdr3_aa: CASHQDSLNTEAFF
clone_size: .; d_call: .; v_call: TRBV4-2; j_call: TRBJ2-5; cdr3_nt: TGTGCCAGCAGCCAAGGCGGAGGCCAAGAGACCCAGTACTTC; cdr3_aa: CASSQGGGQETQYF
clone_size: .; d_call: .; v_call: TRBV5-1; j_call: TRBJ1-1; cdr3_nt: TGCGCCAGCAGCTTGGCAGGGTACGGAACTGAAGCTTTCTTT; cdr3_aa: CASSLAGYGTEAFF
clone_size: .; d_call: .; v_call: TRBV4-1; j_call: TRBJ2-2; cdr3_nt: TGCGCCAGCAGCCTTCTCTCCGGGACTCTGACATCCGGGGAGCTGTTTTTT; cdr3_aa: CASSLLSGTLTSGELFF
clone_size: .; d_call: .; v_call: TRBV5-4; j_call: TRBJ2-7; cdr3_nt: TGTGCCAGCAGCCCCAGGAAGCGGCCGCCTTACGAGCAGTACTTC; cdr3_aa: CASSPRKRPPYEQYF
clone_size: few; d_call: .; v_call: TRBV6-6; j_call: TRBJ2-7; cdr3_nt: TGTGCCAGCAGTCCCCCCGGGAGCTCCTACGAGCAGTACTTC; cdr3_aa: CASSPPGSSYEQYF
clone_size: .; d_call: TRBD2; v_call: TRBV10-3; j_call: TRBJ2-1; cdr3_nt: TGTGCCATCAGTGAGGGGACCGGGACTAGGTACAATGAGCAGTTCTTC; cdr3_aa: CAISEGTGTRYNEQFF
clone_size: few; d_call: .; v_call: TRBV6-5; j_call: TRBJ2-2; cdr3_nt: TGTGCCAGCAGCCATCATAACACCGGGGAGCTGTTTTTT; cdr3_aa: CASSHHNTGELFF
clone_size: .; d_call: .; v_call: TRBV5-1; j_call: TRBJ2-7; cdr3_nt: TGCGCCAGCAGCTTGTCCCTGACAGGTTTGAGGGAGCAGTACTTC; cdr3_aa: CASSLSLTGLREQYF
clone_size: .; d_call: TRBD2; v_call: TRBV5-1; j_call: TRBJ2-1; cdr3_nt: TGCGCCAGCAGCTTGCGGGGGACTAGCGGTTACAATGAGCAGTTCTTC; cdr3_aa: CASSLRGTSGYNEQFF
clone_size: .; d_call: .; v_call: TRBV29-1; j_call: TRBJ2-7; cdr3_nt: TGCAGCGTTCGTGGCAGGGAAAATAACGAGCAGTACTTC; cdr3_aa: CSVRGRENNEQYF
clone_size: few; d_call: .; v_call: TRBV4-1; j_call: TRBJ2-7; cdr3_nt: TGCGCCAGCAGCCGGACGAGCCAGGGCCACTACGAGCAGTACTTC; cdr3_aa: CASSRTSQGHYEQYF